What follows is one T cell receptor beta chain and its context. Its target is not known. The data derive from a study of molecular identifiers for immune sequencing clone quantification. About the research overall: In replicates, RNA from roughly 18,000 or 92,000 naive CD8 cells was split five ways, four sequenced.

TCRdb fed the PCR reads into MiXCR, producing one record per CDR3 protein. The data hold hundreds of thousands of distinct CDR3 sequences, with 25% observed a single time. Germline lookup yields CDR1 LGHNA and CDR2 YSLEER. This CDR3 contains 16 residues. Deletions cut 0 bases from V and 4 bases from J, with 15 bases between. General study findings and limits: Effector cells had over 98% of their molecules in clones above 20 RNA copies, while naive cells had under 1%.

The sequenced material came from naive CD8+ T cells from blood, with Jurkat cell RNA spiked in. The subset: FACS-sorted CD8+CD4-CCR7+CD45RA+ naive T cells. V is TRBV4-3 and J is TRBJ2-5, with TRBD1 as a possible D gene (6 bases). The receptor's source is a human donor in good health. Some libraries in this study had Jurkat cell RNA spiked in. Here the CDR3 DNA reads TGCGCCAGCAGCCAAGATAGGGGGATGGCGGGAGAGACCCAGTACTTC. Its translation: CASSQDRGMAGETQYF.